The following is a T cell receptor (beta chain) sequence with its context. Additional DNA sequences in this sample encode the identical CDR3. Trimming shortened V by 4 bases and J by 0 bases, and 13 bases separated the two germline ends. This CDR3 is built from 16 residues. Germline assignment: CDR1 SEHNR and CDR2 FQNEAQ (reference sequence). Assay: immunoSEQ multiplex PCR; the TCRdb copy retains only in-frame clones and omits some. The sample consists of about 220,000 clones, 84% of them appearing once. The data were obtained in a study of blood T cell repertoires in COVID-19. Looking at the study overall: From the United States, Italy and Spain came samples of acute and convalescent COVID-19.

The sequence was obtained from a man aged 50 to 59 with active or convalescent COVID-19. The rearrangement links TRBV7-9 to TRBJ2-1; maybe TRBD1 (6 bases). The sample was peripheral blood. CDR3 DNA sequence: TGTGCCAGCAGCTCCTCAGGGGCTAGCTCCTACAATGAGCAGTTCTTC. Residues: CASSSSGASSYNEQFF.